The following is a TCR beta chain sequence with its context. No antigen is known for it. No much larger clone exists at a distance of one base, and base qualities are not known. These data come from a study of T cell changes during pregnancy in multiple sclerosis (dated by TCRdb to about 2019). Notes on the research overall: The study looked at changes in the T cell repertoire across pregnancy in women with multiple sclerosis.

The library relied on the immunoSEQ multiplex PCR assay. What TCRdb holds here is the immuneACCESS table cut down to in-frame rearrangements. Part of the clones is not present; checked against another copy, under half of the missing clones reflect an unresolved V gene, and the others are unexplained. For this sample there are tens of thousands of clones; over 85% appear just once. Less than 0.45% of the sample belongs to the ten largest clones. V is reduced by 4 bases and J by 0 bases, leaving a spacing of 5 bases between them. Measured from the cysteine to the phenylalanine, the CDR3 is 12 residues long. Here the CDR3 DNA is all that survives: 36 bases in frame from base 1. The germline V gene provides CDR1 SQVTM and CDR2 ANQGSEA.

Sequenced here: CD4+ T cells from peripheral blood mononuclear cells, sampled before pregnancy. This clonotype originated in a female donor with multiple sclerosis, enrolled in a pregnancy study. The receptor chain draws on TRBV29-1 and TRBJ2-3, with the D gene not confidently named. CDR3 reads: CSVVRSTDTQYF. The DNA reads TGCAGCGTTGTTCGGAGCACAGATACGCAGTATTTT.